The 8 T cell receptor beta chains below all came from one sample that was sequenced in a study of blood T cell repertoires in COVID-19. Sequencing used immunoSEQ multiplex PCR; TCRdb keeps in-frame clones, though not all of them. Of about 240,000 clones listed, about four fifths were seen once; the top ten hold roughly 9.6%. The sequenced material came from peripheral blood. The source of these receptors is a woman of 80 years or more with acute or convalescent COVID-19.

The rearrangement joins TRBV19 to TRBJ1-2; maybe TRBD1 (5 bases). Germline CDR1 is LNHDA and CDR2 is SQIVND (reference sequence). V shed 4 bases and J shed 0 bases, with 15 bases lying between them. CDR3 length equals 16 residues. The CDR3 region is CASSNPGDPSNYGYTF. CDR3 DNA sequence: TGTGCCAGTAGTAATCCGGGGGACCCTTCTAACTATGGCTACACCTTC.

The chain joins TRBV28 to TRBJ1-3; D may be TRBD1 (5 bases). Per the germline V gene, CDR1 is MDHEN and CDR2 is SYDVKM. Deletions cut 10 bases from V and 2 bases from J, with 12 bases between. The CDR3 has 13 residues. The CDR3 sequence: CATRGRAGNTIYF. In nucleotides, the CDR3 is TGTGCCACAAGAGGCAGGGCTGGAAACACCATATATTTT.

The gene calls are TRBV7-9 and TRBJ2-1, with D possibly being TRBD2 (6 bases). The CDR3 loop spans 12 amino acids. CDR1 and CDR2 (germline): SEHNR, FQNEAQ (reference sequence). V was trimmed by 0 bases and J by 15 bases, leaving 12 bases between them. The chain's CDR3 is CASSLAQEGRFF. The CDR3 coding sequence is TGTGCCAGCAGCTTAGCACAGGAGGGGAGGTTCTTC.

For the CDR3, the DNA is TGCGCCAGCAGAGCTACTTCAGGGTTTTCTGAAGCTTTCTTT. Its protein product is CASRATSGFSEAFF. The chain is built from TRBV5-1 and TRBJ1-1; D possibly corresponds to TRBD1 (5 bases). Trimming cost V 5 bases and J 6 bases, with 17 bases left between them. Per the germline V gene, CDR1 is SGHRS and CDR2 is YFSETQ. CDR3 length equals 14 residues.

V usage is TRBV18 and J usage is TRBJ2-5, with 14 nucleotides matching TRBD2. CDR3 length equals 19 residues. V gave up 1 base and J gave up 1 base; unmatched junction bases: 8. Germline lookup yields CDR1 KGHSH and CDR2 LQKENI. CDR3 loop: CASSPRTSGGTTPQETQYF. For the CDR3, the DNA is TGTGCCAGCTCACCACGGACTAGCGGGGGGACTACCCCCCAAGAGACCCAGTACTTC.

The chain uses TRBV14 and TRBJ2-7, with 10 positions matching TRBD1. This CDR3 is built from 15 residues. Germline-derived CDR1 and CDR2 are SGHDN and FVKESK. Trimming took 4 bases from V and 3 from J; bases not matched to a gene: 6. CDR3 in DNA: TGTGCCAGCAGCCCCGGGACAGGGGTGGTCTACGAGCAGTACTTC. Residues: CASSPGTGVVYEQYF.

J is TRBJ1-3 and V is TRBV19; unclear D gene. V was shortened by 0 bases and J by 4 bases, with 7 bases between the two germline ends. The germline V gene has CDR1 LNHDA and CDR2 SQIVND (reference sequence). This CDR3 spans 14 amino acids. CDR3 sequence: CASSIDGNGNTIYF. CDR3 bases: TGTGCCAGTAGTATAGACGGGAACGGAAACACCATATATTTT.

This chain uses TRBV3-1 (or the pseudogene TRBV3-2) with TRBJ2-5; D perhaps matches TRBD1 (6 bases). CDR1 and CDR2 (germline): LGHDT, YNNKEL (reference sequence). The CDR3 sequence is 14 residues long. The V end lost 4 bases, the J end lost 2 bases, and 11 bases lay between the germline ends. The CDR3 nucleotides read TGTGCCAGCAGCCCCAGGGGCAGACAAGAGACCCAGTACTTC. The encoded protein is CASSPRGRQETQYF.